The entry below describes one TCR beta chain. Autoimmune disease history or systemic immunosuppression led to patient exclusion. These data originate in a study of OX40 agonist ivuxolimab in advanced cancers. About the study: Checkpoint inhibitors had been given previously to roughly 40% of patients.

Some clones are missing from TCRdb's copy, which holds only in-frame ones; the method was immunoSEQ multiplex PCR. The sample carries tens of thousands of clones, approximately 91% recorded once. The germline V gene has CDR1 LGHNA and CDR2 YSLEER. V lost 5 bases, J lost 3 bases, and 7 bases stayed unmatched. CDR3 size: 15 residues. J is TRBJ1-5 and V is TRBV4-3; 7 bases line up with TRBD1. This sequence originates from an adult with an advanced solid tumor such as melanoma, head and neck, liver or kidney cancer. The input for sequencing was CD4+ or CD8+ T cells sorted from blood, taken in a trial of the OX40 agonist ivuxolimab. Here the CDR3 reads CASSIRQGNNQPQHF. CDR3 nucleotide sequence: TGCGCCAGCAGCATACGACAGGGCAACAATCAGCCCCAGCATTTT.